This record covers a single TCR delta chain. Its antigen remains undetermined. A far larger clone lies a single base away; this is likely a read error. Pregnant women receiving prenatal care in Kampala, Uganda, were recruited, and the infants of these women were enrolled, with documentation of maternal HIV status required. Families received weekly visits, and collection of infant clinical information, oral swabs and peripheral blood began at 6 weeks of age and continued every 4 months after that. Blood was drawn into heparin tubes, and PBMC were isolated via Ficoll-Paque density gradient centrifugation and then cryopreserved. This record comes from a study of delta chains in infants with herpesvirus infections (dated by TCRdb to 2022 to 2025). With respect to the entire study: From birth, the study prospectively followed a Ugandan infant birth cohort to characterize gammadelta T cell responses to primary cytomegalovirus (CMV) infection. gammadelta TCRs were sequenced from PBMC of about 20 CMV-infected infants (one congenitally infected) and roughly 8 CMV-uninfected infants with enough sample available. In infants who were infected with CMV after birth, the study searched for a public fetal Vdelta1/Vgamma8 gammadelta TCR clonotype. Blood samples from the infants were grouped into approximate ages of 1.5, 4, 8 and 12 months. Previously published Belgian fetal and cord blood gammadelta TCR data were added only for comparison and were not generated in this cohort. The investigation overall reported the following: Of 18 CMV-infected infants, several carried the public Vdelta1 clonotype: the congenitally infected infant plus three who were infected postnatally before 120 days of age. A small sample size and the lack of race- or environment-matched controls were noted by the authors, because CMV is acquired by nearly all Ugandans before adulthood. Detection of the public clonotype was limited to the first time point after infection, and the public clonotype was not found in uninfected infants or in infants infected after 120 days. In CMV-uninfected infants, the public clonotype might still exist at levels below the detection limit. Public-clonotype frequency among Vdelta1 cells appeared to correlate inversely with age at infection and decayed rapidly, seemingly not persisting beyond roughly 9 weeks.

From the cysteine through the phenylalanine, the CDR3 covers 20 amino acids. Only CDR3 DNA is held: 60 bases, read in frame from base 1. Library preparation was by RT-PCR. To generate TCR cDNA, RNA from PBMC was reverse transcribed using SuperScript II together with primers specific for the gamma chain and the delta chain. cDNA was purified with AMPure XP beads, amplified, and indexed with Illumina adapters using the Nextera XT Index Kit. gammadelta TCR libraries were sequenced on an Illumina MiSeq with a V2 300-cycle kit. The authors processed their data as follows. Using MiXCR v2.1.12, CDR3 sequences were assembled, and reads were mapped onto D, J and V genes obtained from GenBank. VDJtools v1.2.1 was used to carry out repertoire analyses of the CDR3 clonotypes. Via CATT, TCRdb reprocessed the public reads, and rows with identical DNA were then joined. In this record, the V and J calls reflect TCRdb's handling and not the investigators' own analysis. The sample yields some 1,000 delta-chain clones; roughly 27% were counted once. The ten top clones hold around 15% of the sample.

The receptor comes from a human donor who was a Ugandan infant, either HIV-exposed or HIV-unexposed (not recorded which). Here the sequenced sample was peripheral blood, taken at time point 2 of longitudinal follow-up. The J gene call is TRDJ2, but no V gene call exists; the table names TRDD3, a call not compared with the DNA. The nucleotide sequence is given as TGTGCTCGTGGGGAGCCGAGGAGGGGGGGATACTGGGCTTTGACAGCACAACTCTTCTTT. The resulting protein is CARGEPRRGGYWALTAQLFF.